This record concerns one TCR beta chain sequence. What antigen it recognizes has not been identified. Within one base of it there is no much larger clone, and no base qualities were kept. Library creation used the immunoSEQ multiplex PCR assay. For the multiplex PCR, a mixture combining 60 forward primers for TCR Vbeta segments and 13 reverse primers for TCR Jbeta segments was used. The CDR3 region of rearranged TCR beta genes was amplified from genomic DNA by a multiplex PCR assay. On the Illumina HiSeq System, the amplified TCR beta libraries were sequenced as 87-base-pair reads. In the paper's pipeline: In a later analysis, 80 million or so unique TCR beta chains were counted across the approximately 640 repertoires, and some 10 million of these chains were shared by at least two donors. Raw reads were error-corrected and collapsed into unique sequences by a nearest-neighbor algorithm in which closely related sequences were merged to remove PCR and sequencing errors. To assign V, D and J gene segments, CDR3 sequences were aligned to IMGT reference sequences. For a sequence to be retained, at least a six-nucleotide match to both a V gene segment and a J gene segment was required. A rearrangement was called productive if the CDR3 had no stop codons and remained in frame with V and J, and every other rearrangement was called non-productive. Following IMGT convention, CDR3 was defined as the stretch from the second conserved V-encoded cysteine to the conserved J-encoded phenylalanine. In an earlier analysis of around 640 of the donors, sequences lacking an unambiguous match to a single V gene segment were excluded. An earlier analysis of almost 600 of the donors classified V segments as functional when productive rearrangements were above 56.7% and as segregating when the standard deviation between donors was above 5%. A statistical classification framework was built for diagnosing cytomegalovirus status from the catalog of TCR beta chain sequences. V and J gene assignment, in a later analysis, came from comparing TCR nucleotide sequences with IMGT/GENE-DB human TR gene sequences. In a later analysis, CDR3 sequences and most-parsimonious VDJ recombination scenarios were assigned using the TCRdist pipeline. In a later analysis, each TCR beta chain was defined by its CDR3 amino acid sequence together with its V-gene family, and reads without a unique V-gene family were excluded. In a later analysis, approximately 590 highly shared, low-generation-probability nucleotide sequences were removed to address suspected cross-contamination and a sequencing artifact. In a later analysis, a clonal expansion index for each public chain was calculated from normalized within-repertoire ranks of inferred template counts. In a later analysis, generation probabilities were computed with a VDJ recombination model fitted to out-of-frame rearrangements, and the resulting probabilities were checked against IGoR. In a later analysis, TCR-TCR, TCR-HLA and TCR-CMV co-occurrence was scored with hypergeometric tests, and a repertoire-size bias correction was applied to TCR pairs. A later analysis estimated false discovery rates by permuting HLA or CMV assignments 20 times. In a later analysis, co-occurring TCRs were grouped using DBSCAN, and TCRdist sequence similarity was added for clustering within HLA-allele-positive subsets. For co-occurrence clustering, repertoires with fewer than 30,000 or more than 120,000 public chains were excluded, along with about five repertoires with anomalous nucleotide sharing. TCRdb re-hosts the immuneACCESS table, in-frame sequences only. Its copies lack some clones; in the studies checked, an unresolved V gene accounts for under half of them, and the cause for the rest is not known. Clonal size and the V and J genes are those of that table, whereas D and trimming came from the DNA. This sample has 100,000 to 150,000 clones in its table, and 70% to 85% of those were observed once. Together, the top ten hold 1.8% of the sample.

The cohort consisted of some 670 healthy bone marrow donors. All cohort members were sampled while nominally healthy, although unrecorded immune exposures were likely present. The donor tested CMV seronegative and was one of the 352 seronegative cohort members. A peripheral blood sample was provided by each donor, and peripheral blood mononuclear cells were used for TCR beta sequencing. The Qiagen DNeasy Blood Extraction Kit was used to extract genomic DNA from the blood cell samples. This entry is derived from a study of cytomegalovirus exposure and HLA in healthy donors (dated by TCRdb to about 2017). In the study overall: An earlier analysis of 587 of the donors reported 250 to 350 Gb of sequence data and 117 million unique TCR beta sequences obtained from around 170 million T cells. Around 300 gigabases of sequencing data and approximately 84 million unique TCR sequences were included in an early release covering about 620 HLA-typed donors. Of the roughly 400 genotyped donors, roughly 80% were placed in the genetic ancestry cluster associated with self-reported Caucasian donors. The study aimed to test whether cataloging public T cell receptors could reveal signatures of past pathogen exposure. Using immunosequencing, the study profiled T cell repertoires from about 620 subjects and related those repertoires to cytomegalovirus serostatus. In addition to the first cohort of 650 to 800 subjects, a separate validation cohort of 120 different subjects was used. High-throughput TCR immunosequencing, statistical association of individual TCRs with disease status, and machine learning were combined to predict cytomegalovirus infection status. To study patterns of TCR occurrence, a later analysis re-analyzed previously published TCR beta repertoires from hundreds of donors and added high-resolution HLA genotyping. Rather than using new phenotypic data, the later analysis identified candidate immune exposures from TCR beta sequences and from how often those sequences occurred across donors. An earlier analysis of more than 450 of the donors used high-throughput TCR beta sequencing to judge whether each TCR beta V gene segment behaved as functional or pseudogenic. Alongside the repertoire data, information on donor age, sex, ethnicity and CMV serostatus was compiled. A later genetic analysis took genome-wide SNP genotypes for about three fifths of the roughly 670 donors and used that subset as a discovery cohort. Every discovery cohort repertoire had been produced on one sequencing platform. Class I and class II HLA loci were covered by the typing at four-digit resolution. The number of typed donors differed by locus: roughly 620-630 for A, B, C, DRB1 and DQB1; 500 to 550 for DQA1; 606 for DPA1; and some 450 for DPB1. A handful of DR-DQ haplotypes were handled as single units for association and clustering because linkage in the cohort was strong. Across 398 genotyped donors of the cohort, an average of about 220,000 unique TCR beta nucleotide sequences per donor were sequenced, and roughly 17% of those sequences were non-productive.

The germline V gene encodes CDR1 SGHKS and CDR2 YYEKEE (reference sequence). Including cysteine and phenylalanine, the CDR3 has 15 amino acids. The only DNA kept is the CDR3, 45 bases in frame from the first base. The V end loses 1 base and the J end loses 2 bases, and a stretch of 12 bases separates them. Study-wide conclusions, independent of this receptor: The authors suggested that the approach could potentially be extended to other disease states and immunological phenotypes. Several of the top co-occurrence clusters appeared to be linked to parvovirus B19, influenza, CMV and Epstein-Barr virus, according to a later analysis. Because the 87-base-pair reads could not distinguish some IMGT-functional V segments, including TRBV6-2 and TRBV6-3, those segments were excluded. In a later analysis, most CMV-associated TCR beta chains were found to appear HLA-restricted, with HLA associations seemingly driven largely by CMV exposure. The study gave a list of over 150 TCR beta chains associated with cytomegalovirus. In a later analysis, HLA-associated TCR beta chains showed more clonal expansion and lower generation probabilities than non-associated chains that were equally common. The classifier was reported to diagnose cytomegalovirus status with high specificity and sensitivity in both the original cohort and the validation cohort. Strong co-occurrence of HLA alleles, especially DR and DQ, made assigning TCR associations to individual alleles difficult. The sequencing pipeline was judged likely to have produced a cluster of highly shared sequence variants as a technical artifact. In a later analysis, TCR association rates were found to vary across HLA loci, with the most associated TCRs seen for DRB1 alleles and the fewest for HLA-C alleles. Compared with the approximately 670-donor mean, donors in an Asian-associated ancestry cluster had fewer N-insertions in productive TCRs, according to a later genetic analysis. Three of the identified cytomegalovirus-associated TCR beta chains were confirmed in vitro to be specific for cytomegalovirus antigens. Because counts were too low, 15 to 20 rarely observed V segments, including chromosome 9 orphons, were left out of the earlier analysis of several hundred of the donors. Because HLA typing was missing for some donors at each locus, association tests included only the typed subset. V-gene and J-gene trimming of TCR beta chains was associated with a missense DCLRE1C variant in a later genetic analysis, and the association was replicated in an independent cohort. Specific HLA alleles were associated with 16,951 TCR beta sequences at a false discovery rate of 0.05 in a later analysis. An earlier analysis of 587 of the donors showed that most TCR beta V segments appeared in productive rearrangements either about 87% or about 30% of the time, which broadly matched IMGT annotations. The cohort was sequenced for TCR beta chains only, and without alpha or paired-chain data the features that could be detected were limited. While some public TCRs were present in many individuals, most TCR sequences turned up only very rarely across donors. A further reported finding was that TCR beta sequences accurately predicted the HLA-A and HLA-B alleles for most subjects in the first cohort. Linkage disequilibrium might explain the correlated functional status among segregating V segments, but an unknown experimental factor could not be ruled out. CMV serostatus was the only immune exposure information available for the cohort. Sequencing depth was assumed to be roughly uniform across donors in the presence/absence analyses, though that assumption may not hold.

What was sequenced was PBMCs. This chain joins TRBV5-5 to TRBJ2-5, with TRBD2 tentatively as D gene (5 bases match). The TCR originated in a man aged 18 to 29 in good health and CMV-seronegative. In nucleotides, the sequence is TGTGCCAGCAGCTTGCCTCCGGGAACTCAAGAGACCCAGTACTTC. Translated, this gives CASSLPPGTQETQYF.